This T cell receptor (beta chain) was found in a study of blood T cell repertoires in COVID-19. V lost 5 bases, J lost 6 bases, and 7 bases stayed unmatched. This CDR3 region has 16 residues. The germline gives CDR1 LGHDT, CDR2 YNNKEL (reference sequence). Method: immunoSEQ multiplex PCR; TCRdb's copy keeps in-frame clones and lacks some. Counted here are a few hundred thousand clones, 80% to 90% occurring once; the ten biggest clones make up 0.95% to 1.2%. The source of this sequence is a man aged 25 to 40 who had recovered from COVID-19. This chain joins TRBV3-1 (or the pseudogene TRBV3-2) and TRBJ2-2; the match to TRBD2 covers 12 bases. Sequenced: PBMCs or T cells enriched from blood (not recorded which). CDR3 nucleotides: TGTGCCAGCAGCTCCCGGACTAGCGGGATGGCCGGGGAGCTGTTTTTT. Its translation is CASSSRTSGMAGELFF.